A single sample is the source of the 31 T cell receptor beta chains below, sequenced in a study of shared clonotypes between healthy human individuals. Measured with immunoSEQ multiplex PCR; TCRdb has only the in-frame clones, and not every one. The sample comprises around 2.1 million clones, more than 90% of which are singletons, and 0.13% rests with the top ten. The source material was naive CD4+ T cells sorted from blood. Subset: CD45RA+ positively selected. These receptor sequences come from a man aged 18 to 29 in good health.

The chain carries TRBV6-1 and TRBJ2-7; 8 positions agree with TRBD1. This CDR3 is 12 amino acids long. Germline CDR1 is MNHNS and CDR2 is SASEGT. With 6 bases clipped from V and 4 bases from J, the junction kept 2 bases outside the gene matches. The CDR3 loop is CASRTGDYEQYF. CDR3 coding DNA: TGTGCCAGCAGGACAGGGGATTACGAGCAGTACTTC.

Comments on this clone: Other DNA sequences in the same sample also yield this CDR3. V gene TRBV6-5 combines with J gene TRBJ2-7; 10 nucleotides match TRBD1. CDR1 is MNHEY, CDR2 SVGAGI, per germline. With 6 bases clipped from V and 4 bases from J, the junction kept 3 bases outside the gene matches. This CDR3 region has 13 residues. The CDR3 loop is CASRTGGAYEQYF. In nucleotides, the CDR3 is TGTGCCAGCAGGACAGGGGGCGCATACGAGCAGTACTTC.

Remarks on this clone: Other nucleotide sequences from this sample produce the same CDR3. V and J are TRBV28 and TRBJ1-2, with D unresolved. CDR1 and CDR2 from the germline V gene are MDHEN and SYDVKM. The CDR3 has 12 residues. V shed 3 bases and J shed 8 bases, with 10 bases lying between them. CDR3 DNA: TGTGCCAGCAGTTTTCAACGGAGGGGCTACACCTTC. The encoded protein is CASSFQRRGYTF.

The chain has TRBV7-9 and TRBJ2-2; no reliable D call. V shed 2 bases and J shed 7 bases, with 11 bases lying between them. The CDR3 runs 14 residues. CDR1 SEHNR and CDR2 FQNEAQ come from the germline V gene (reference sequence). The CDR3 reads CASSLSLNGGELFF. The CDR3 coding sequence is TGTGCCAGCAGCTTATCACTAAACGGCGGGGAGCTGTTTTTT.

The rearrangement joins TRBV5-1 to TRBJ1-3; D gene ambiguous. Germline assignment: CDR1 SGHRS and CDR2 YFSETQ. V lost 0 bases, J lost 0 bases, and 13 bases lay in between. There are 17 residues in the CDR3. The CDR3 loop is CASSLGDEVRSGNTIYF. Here the CDR3 DNA reads TGCGCCAGCAGCTTGGGGGATGAGGTCCGCTCTGGAAACACCATATATTTT.

This sequence joins TRBV29-1 and TRBJ2-7, with TRBD2 identical over 7 bases. The V gene's germline CDR1 is SQVTM and CDR2 ANQGSEA. This CDR3 region has 11 residues. Unmatched junction bases numbered 7, after V lost 8 bases and J lost 6 bases. The CDR3 nucleotides read TGCAGCAGCAGGGCGGGAGCCGAGCAGTACTTC. Translating gives CSSRAGAEQYF.

The gene calls are TRBV6-5 and TRBJ2-7, with D tentatively TRBD1 (6 bases). V was clipped by 5 bases and J by 5 bases, with 13 bases between them. CDR3 size: 13 residues. Per the germline V gene, CDR1 is MNHEY and CDR2 is SVGAGI. The CDR3 DNA reads TGTGCCAGCAGTAGGGGGATGGAGGACGAGCAGTACTTC. This gives the protein CASSRGMEDEQYF.

J is TRBJ1-1 and V is TRBV18; D is undetermined. Trimming took off 2 bases at V and 6 bases at J, with 13 bases between the two ends. Germline V gene sequence: CDR1 KGHSH, CDR2 LQKENI. CDR3 size: 14 residues. The CDR3 sequence: CASSPMEINPEAFF. The CDR3 region has the DNA TGTGCCAGCTCACCAATGGAGATCAACCCTGAAGCTTTCTTT. Variable domain in full (rest from reference TRBV18 and TRBJ1-1): NAGVMQNPRHLVRRRGQEARLRCSPMKGHSHVYWYRQLPEEGLKFMVYLQKENIIDESGMPKERFSAEFPKEGPSILRIQQVVRGDSAAYFCASSPMEINPEAFFGQGTRLTVV.

This clone was counted once. J is TRBJ1-2 and V is TRBV30; D is perhaps TRBD1 (5 bases). Germline V gene lookup returns CDR1 GTSNPN and CDR2 SVGIG (reference sequence). This CDR3 is 19 amino acids long. The CDR3 DNA follows: TGTGCTTATACAGAAGGGACTATCTTCGGGCTCCCAGCTCACTATGGCTACACCTTC. This codes for CAYTEGTIFGLPAHYGYTF.

V and J are TRBV5-1 and TRBJ1-4, with a weak D call TRBD1 (5 bases). Trimming pared 0 bases from V and 3 bases from J, leaving 9 bases between. The CDR3 contains 15 residues. The germline gives CDR1 SGHRS, CDR2 YFSETQ. The DNA for the CDR3 is TGCGCCAGCAGCTTGGAGGGGTGGGCTAATGAAAAACTGTTTTTT. Translating it yields CASSLEGWANEKLFF.

The chain is built from TRBV29-1 and TRBJ1-3, with 8 bases identical to TRBD1. Looked up from germline, CDR1 is SQVTM and CDR2 is ANQGSEA. V shed 3 bases and J 3 bases; nucleotides not matched to a gene: 7. There are 15 residues in the CDR3. DNA of the CDR3: TGCAGCGTTGACACCGGACAGGGCCTTGGAAACACCATATATTTT. It encodes CSVDTGQGLGNTIYF.

This rearrangement joins TRBV28 to TRBJ2-7; tentative D call: TRBD1 (6 bases). The CDR3 contains 14 residues. Germline V gene sequence: CDR1 MDHEN, CDR2 SYDVKM. Trimming pared 2 bases from V and 3 bases from J, leaving 11 bases between. Here the CDR3 reads CASSLGTPIYEQYF. The CDR3 coding sequence is TGTGCCAGCAGTTTAGGGACACCGATCTACGAGCAGTACTTC.

For the CDR3, the DNA is TGTGCTAGTGGTTCTTGGACTAGCGGGGGAGATACGCAGTATTTT. It translates to CASGSWTSGGDTQYF. The rearrangement joins TRBV12-5 to TRBJ2-3; 13 nucleotides agree with TRBD2. The CDR3 is made up of 15 amino acids. The germline CDR1 and CDR2 sequences are LGHNT and FRNRAP. Trimming at V came to 4 bases and at J to 5 bases, leaving 3 bases not matched to a gene.

A word on this clone: This sample also contains other DNA sequences that code for the same CDR3. This chain uses TRBV25-1 with TRBJ1-5; 7 bases are shared with TRBD1. From germline, CDR1 is MGHDK and CDR2 SYGVNS. CDR3 length: 13 amino acids. With 6 bases clipped from V and 2 bases from J, the junction kept 1 base outside the gene matches. In DNA form, the CDR3 reads TGTGCCAGCAGCGGACAGGGCAATCAGCCCCAGCATTTT. Its translation: CASSGQGNQPQHF.

This sequence joins TRBV28 and TRBJ1-2, with a weak D call TRBD1 (5 bases). The CDR3 is 14 amino acids. Germline loops: CDR1 MDHEN, CDR2 SYDVKM. Trimming pared 2 bases from V and 6 bases from J, leaving 13 bases between. The chain's CDR3 is CASSLPGYIHGYTF. In DNA, the CDR3 is TGTGCCAGCAGTTTACCAGGGTACATCCATGGCTACACCTTC.

The V call is TRBV6-5, the J call TRBJ1-1; no firm D call. V was pared by 7 bases and J by 8 bases, with 14 bases between. Per germline, CDR1 MNHEY and CDR2 SVGAGI. The CDR3 extends over 12 amino acids. CDR3: CASIAERREAFF. The CDR3 DNA reads as TGTGCCAGCATCGCGGAAAGACGGGAAGCTTTCTTT.

This chain connects TRBV10-3 to TRBJ1-5; D perhaps matches TRBD1 (5 bases). Germline CDR1 and CDR2: ENHRY and SYGVKD. V lost 5 bases and J lost 4, with 12 bases in between. The CDR3 length is 14 residues. CDR3 residues: CAISLGGRNQPQHF. The CDR3 region has the DNA TGTGCCATCAGTCTCGGGGGACGAAATCAGCCCCAGCATTTT.

The J gene is TRBJ2-3, the V gene TRBV28; D might be TRBD1 or TRBD2, each matching 5 bases. Deletions cut 4 bases from V and 3 bases from J, with 8 bases between. This CDR3 is built from 13 residues. Per the germline V gene, CDR1 is MDHEN and CDR2 is SYDVKM. CDR3 nucleotide sequence: TGTGCCAGCAGTTGGGGCGGGACAGATACGCAGTATTTT. Translation gives CASSWGGTDTQYF.

V and J are TRBV7-2 and TRBJ2-7; D perhaps matches TRBD2 (5 bases). This CDR3 is built from 15 residues. Germline assignment: CDR1 SGHTA and CDR2 FQGNSA. With 2 bases removed from V and 4 bases from J, the gap between germline ends came to 15 bases. The CDR3 loop is CASSLSGAVKYEQYF. DNA for the CDR3: TGTGCCAGCAGCTTATCAGGAGCGGTTAAATACGAGCAGTACTTC.

This chain links TRBV6-6 with TRBJ2-7, with 7 bases identical to TRBD1. The CDR3 covers 13 residues. Germline trimming cut 7 bases from V and 4 bases from J; bases unmatched to any gene: 7. The V gene's germline CDR1 is MNHNY and CDR2 SVGAGI (reference sequence). This CDR3 reads CASTRQGGYEQYF. CDR3 in DNA: TGTGCCAGCACTAGACAGGGCGGGTACGAGCAGTACTTC.

J is TRBJ1-2 and V is TRBV5-1; no definite D call. From germline, CDR1 is SGHRS and CDR2 YFSETQ. V shed 1 base and J shed 6 bases, with 13 bases lying between them. The CDR3 loop spans 14 amino acids. CDR3 protein: CASSLLEGEDGYTF. CDR3 in DNA: TGCGCCAGCAGCTTGTTGGAGGGAGAGGATGGCTACACCTTC.

The chain employs TRBV28 and TRBJ1-4; D may be TRBD1 (5 bases). Trimming pared 8 bases from V and 0 bases from J, leaving 19 bases between. The CDR3 is 17 amino acids. The V gene's germline CDR1 is MDHEN and CDR2 SYDVKM. This CDR3 is CASGAHTPLSTNEKLFF. The CDR3 region has the DNA TGTGCCAGCGGGGCCCACACTCCACTCTCAACTAATGAAAAACTGTTTTTT. The whole variable domain, remainder taken from reference TRBV28 and TRBJ1-4, is DVKVTQSSRYLVKRTGEKVFLECVQDMDHENMFWYRQDPGLGLRLIYFSYDVKMKEKGDIPEGYSVSREKKERFSLILESASTNQTSMYLCASGAHTPLSTNEKLFFGSGTQLSVL.

This sequence joins TRBV5-6 and TRBJ2-7, with D perhaps matching TRBD1 (6 bases). V lost 9 bases and J lost 2, with 15 bases in between. CDR1 and CDR2 from the germline V gene are SGHDT and YYEEEE. The CDR3 is 13 residues long. In DNA, the CDR3 is TGTGCCACCGGGACATTTCCACCCTACGAGCAGTACTTC. It is translated as CATGTFPPYEQYF.

The chain is built from TRBV19 and TRBJ2-7; 9 bases line up with TRBD1. The length of the CDR3 is 14 residues. The V gene end was trimmed by 4 bases and the J gene end by 3 bases; junction bases not matched to a gene: 4. Looked up from germline, CDR1 is LNHDA and CDR2 is SQIVND (reference sequence). The CDR3 DNA reads TGTGCCAGTAGTAACCGGGACAGGGTCTACGAGCAGTACTTC. Translating it yields CASSNRDRVYEQYF.

The chain couples TRBV11-2 to TRBJ2-7; the D call may be TRBD1 or TRBD2 (5 bases each). The CDR3 runs 15 residues. Per germline, CDR1 SGHAT and CDR2 FQNNGV. Trimming cost V 3 bases and J 5 bases, with 17 bases left between them. CDR3 nucleotide sequence: TGTGCCAGCAGCTTGAGGGGTGGACCGGGCGACGAGCAGTACTTC. Protein sequence: CASSLRGGPGDEQYF. The full variable domain, completed using reference TRBV11-2 and TRBJ2-7, is EAGVAQSPRYKIIEKRQSVAFWCNPISGHATLYWYQQILGQGPKLLIQFQNNGVVDDSQLPKDRFSAERLKGVDSTLKIQPAKLEDSAVYLCASSLRGGPGDEQYFGPGTRLTVT.

The rearrangement links TRBV11-2 to TRBJ2-5; D is unresolved. The CDR3 sequence is 12 residues long. V lost 3 bases, J lost 1 base, and 3 bases lay in between. CDR1 and CDR2 from the germline V gene are SGHAT and FQNNGV. This CDR3 is CASSLFQETQYF. The DNA for the CDR3 is TGTGCCAGCAGCTTGTTCCAAGAGACCCAGTACTTC.

The V call is TRBV2, the J call TRBJ2-7; D gene unclear. Trimming pared 2 bases from V and 6 bases from J, leaving 11 bases between. The germline gives CDR1 SNHLY, CDR2 FYNNEI. This CDR3 has 13 amino acids. The CDR3 DNA reads as TGTGCCAGCAGTGAAATAGGGTCGGGCGAGCAGTACTTC. Protein product: CASSEIGSGEQYF.

The chain has TRBV11-2 and TRBJ2-3, with D possibly TRBD2 on 5 matching bases. Trimming left V 3 bases short and J 6 bases short, with 16 bases between. The CDR3 covers 15 residues. CDR1 SGHAT and CDR2 FQNNGV come from the germline V gene. CDR3 coding DNA: TGTGCCAGCAGCTTGGGGAGAGTGTACGGGGATACGCAGTATTTT. This sequence encodes CASSLGRVYGDTQYF.

The chain employs TRBV27 and TRBJ2-1, with 9 nucleotides matching TRBD1. The V gene end was trimmed by 5 bases and the J gene end by 0 bases; junction bases not matched to a gene: 8. The CDR3 covers 17 residues. CDR1 MNHEY and CDR2 SMNVEV come from the germline V gene (reference sequence). The DNA for the CDR3 is TGTGCCAGCAGTCCCTCCGGGACAGGGATCTCCTACAATGAGCAGTTCTTC. It yields the protein CASSPSGTGISYNEQFF.

The V call is TRBV27, the J call TRBJ1-5; D possibly corresponds to TRBD1 (5 bases). The CDR3 is 17 residues long. V lost 2 bases and J 2 bases, leaving 16 bases between the germline ends. Germline V gene data show CDR1 as MNHEY and CDR2 as SMNVEV (reference sequence). The CDR3 is CASSLQFWGNGNQPQHF. DNA for the CDR3: TGTGCCAGCAGTTTACAATTTTGGGGCAATGGCAATCAGCCCCAGCATTTT.

This clone was seen a single time. The same CDR3 arises from other DNA sequences in this sample as well. This chain joins TRBV25-1 and TRBJ1-1, with D perhaps matching TRBD1 (5 bases). CDR1 and CDR2 (germline): MGHDK, SYGVNS. The CDR3 extends over 13 amino acids. V was cut by 3 bases and J by 6 bases, with 11 bases left in between. CDR3: CASSERGFAEAFF. CDR3 coding DNA: TGTGCCAGCAGTGAGCGGGGGTTCGCTGAAGCTTTCTTT.